The 5 T cell receptor beta chains below all came from one sample that was sequenced in a study of cytomegalovirus exposure and HLA in healthy donors. The PCR ran on 60 Vbeta and 13 Jbeta primers. Sequenced by immunoSEQ multiplex PCR; TCRdb stores in-frame clones only, minus some. The table shows approximately 150,000 clones, with over 70% occurring only once. The sample consisted of PBMCs. The receptors shown here come from a woman aged 40 to 55 in good health and CMV-seronegative.

The J gene is TRBJ2-1, the V gene TRBV19; 10 bases align to TRBD2. Germline V CDR1 and CDR2: LNHDA, SQIVND (reference sequence). V lost 8 bases and J lost 7; bases outside the gene matches: 2. The CDR3 sequence is 12 residues long. The CDR3 protein is CASAAGGNEQFF. As DNA, the CDR3 is TGTGCCAGTGCAGCGGGAGGGAATGAGCAGTTCTTC.

In this sample, this clone turned up once. The V gene is TRBV10-1, the J gene TRBJ2-5; 7 bases are shared with TRBD2. This CDR3 contains 13 residues. CDR1 is WNHNN, CDR2 SYGVQD, per germline (reference sequence). The V gene end was trimmed by 4 bases and the J gene end by 5 bases; junction bases not matched to a gene: 4. CDR3 amino acids: CASSVISGETQYF. The CDR3 DNA sequence: TGCGCCAGCAGTGTAATTAGCGGGGAGACCCAGTACTTC.

This chain uses TRBV7-9 with TRBJ2-2, with unresolved D. Trimming removed 3 bases at V and 4 bases at J, with 9 bases between. CDR3 length: 14 amino acids. CDR1 is SEHNR and CDR2 is FQNEAQ in the germline V gene (reference sequence). CDR3 residues: CASSLPVPTGELFF. In DNA form, the CDR3 reads TGTGCCAGCAGCTTGCCAGTACCCACCGGGGAGCTGTTTTTT.

The J gene is TRBJ2-7, the V gene TRBV15; weak D call: TRBD1 (6 bases). Germline CDR1 LNHNV, CDR2 YYDKDF (reference sequence). Trimming removed 5 bases at V and 5 bases at J, with 19 bases between. There are 15 residues in the CDR3. This chain's CDR3 is CATSSGAALSHEQYF. The DNA of the CDR3 is TGTGCCACCAGCTCAGGGGCCGCCCTCTCGCACGAGCAGTACTTC.

The chain employs TRBV5-1 and TRBJ2-3; 10 bases match TRBD2. The V and J ends lost 0 bases and 5 bases, in that order; junction bases with no gene match: 6. Germline V gives CDR1 SGHRS, CDR2 YFSETQ. This CDR3 is 16 amino acids long. The CDR3 spells CASSLGLAGVIDTQYF. The CDR3 DNA reads TGCGCCAGCAGCTTGGGTCTAGCGGGGGTTATAGATACGCAGTATTTT. Drawing the rest from reference TRBV5-1 and TRBJ2-3, the complete variable domain is KAGVTQTPRYLIKTRGQQVTLSCSPISGHRSVSWYQQTPGQGLQFLFEYFSETQRNKGNFPGRFSGRQFSNSRSEMNVSTLELGDSALYLCASSLGLAGVIDTQYFGPGTRLTVL.